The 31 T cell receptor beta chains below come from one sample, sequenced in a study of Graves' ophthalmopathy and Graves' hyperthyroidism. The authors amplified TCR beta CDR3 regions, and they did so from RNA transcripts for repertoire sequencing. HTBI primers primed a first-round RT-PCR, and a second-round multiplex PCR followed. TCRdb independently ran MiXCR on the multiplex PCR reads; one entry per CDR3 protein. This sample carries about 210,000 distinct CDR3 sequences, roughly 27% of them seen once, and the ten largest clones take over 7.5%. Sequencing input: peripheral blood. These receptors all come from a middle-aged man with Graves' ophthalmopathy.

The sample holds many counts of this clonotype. The CDR3 here is CASSTFWGYEKLFF. Written as DNA, the CDR3 is TGTGCCAGCAGTACTTTCTGGGGATATGAAAAACTGTTTTTT. This rearrangement joins TRBV6-2 or TRBV6-3 to TRBJ1-4, with D unresolved. This CDR3 is built from 14 residues. CDR1 and CDR2 from the germline V gene are MNHEY and SVGEGT. V lost 5 bases, J lost 6 bases, and 13 bases lay in between.

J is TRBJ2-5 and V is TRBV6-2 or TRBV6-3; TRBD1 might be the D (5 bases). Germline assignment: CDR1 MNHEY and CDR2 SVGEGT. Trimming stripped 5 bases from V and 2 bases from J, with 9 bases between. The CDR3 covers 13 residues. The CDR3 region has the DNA TGTGCCAGCAGTCAGGACATTCAAGAGACCCAGTACTTC. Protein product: CASSQDIQETQYF.

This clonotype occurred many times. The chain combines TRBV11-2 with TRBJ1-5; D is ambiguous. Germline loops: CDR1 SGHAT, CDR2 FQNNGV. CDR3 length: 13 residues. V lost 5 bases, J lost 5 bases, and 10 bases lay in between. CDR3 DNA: TGTGCCAGCAGCCCGAAGGCCGATCAGCCCCAGCATTTT. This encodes CASSPKADQPQHF.

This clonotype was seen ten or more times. The CDR3 is CASSPTGLTYEQYF. CDR3 coding DNA: TGCGCCAGCAGCCCCACGGGACTAACCTACGAGCAGTACTTC. The rearrangement links TRBV4-1 to TRBJ2-7; 7 positions agree with TRBD2. J was trimmed by 2 bases and V by 4 bases; bases with no gene match: 5. The germline CDR1 and CDR2 sequences are MGHRA and YSYEKL. CDR3 length: 14 amino acids.

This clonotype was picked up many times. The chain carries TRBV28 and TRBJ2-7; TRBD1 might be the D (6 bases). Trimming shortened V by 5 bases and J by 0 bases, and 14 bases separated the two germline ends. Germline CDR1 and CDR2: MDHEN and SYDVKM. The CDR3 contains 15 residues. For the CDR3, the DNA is TGTGCCAGCAGTCGCGCCCCGGACAGCTCCTACGAGCAGTACTTC. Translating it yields CASSRAPDSSYEQYF.

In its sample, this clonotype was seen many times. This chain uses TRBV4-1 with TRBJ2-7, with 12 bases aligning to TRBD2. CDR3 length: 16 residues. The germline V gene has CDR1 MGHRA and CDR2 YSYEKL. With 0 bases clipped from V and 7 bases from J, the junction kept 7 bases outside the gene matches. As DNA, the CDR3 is TGCGCCAGCAGCCAAGAAGCACTAGCGGGAGGTGTTGAGCAGTACTTC. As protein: CASSQEALAGGVEQYF.

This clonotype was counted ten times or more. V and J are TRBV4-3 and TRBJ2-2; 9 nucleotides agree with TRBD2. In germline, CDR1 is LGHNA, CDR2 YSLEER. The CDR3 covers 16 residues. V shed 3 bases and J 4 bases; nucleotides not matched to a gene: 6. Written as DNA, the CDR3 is TGCGCCAGCAGCCAGGGGGTAGCGGGAGCCACCGGGGAGCTGTTTTTT. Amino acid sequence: CASSQGVAGATGELFF.

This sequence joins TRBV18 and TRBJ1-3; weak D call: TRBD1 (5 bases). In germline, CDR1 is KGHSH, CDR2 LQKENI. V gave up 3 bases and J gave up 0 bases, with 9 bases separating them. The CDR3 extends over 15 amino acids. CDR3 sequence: CASSPGQSSGNTIYF. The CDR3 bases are TGTGCCAGCTCACCGGGGCAGAGCTCTGGAAACACCATATATTTT.

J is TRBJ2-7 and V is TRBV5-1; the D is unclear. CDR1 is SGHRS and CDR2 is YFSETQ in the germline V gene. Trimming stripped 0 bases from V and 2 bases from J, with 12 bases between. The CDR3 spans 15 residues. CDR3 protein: CASSLDASLPYEQYF. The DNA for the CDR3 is TGCGCCAGCAGCTTGGATGCCAGCTTACCCTACGAGCAGTACTTC.

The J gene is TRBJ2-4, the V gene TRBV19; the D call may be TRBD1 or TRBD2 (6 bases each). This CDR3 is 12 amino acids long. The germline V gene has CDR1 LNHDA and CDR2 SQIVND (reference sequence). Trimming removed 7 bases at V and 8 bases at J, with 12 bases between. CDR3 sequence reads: CASIGGGDIQYF. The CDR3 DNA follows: TGTGCCAGTATCGGGGGCGGGGACATTCAGTACTTC.

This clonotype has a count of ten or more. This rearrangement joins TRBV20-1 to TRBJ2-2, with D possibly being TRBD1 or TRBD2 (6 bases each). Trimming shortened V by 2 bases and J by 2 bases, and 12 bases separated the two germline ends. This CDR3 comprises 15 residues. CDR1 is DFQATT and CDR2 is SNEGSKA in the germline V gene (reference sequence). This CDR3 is CSARIRGVNTGELFF. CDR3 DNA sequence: TGCAGTGCTAGAATAAGGGGGGTCAACACCGGGGAGCTGTTTTTT.

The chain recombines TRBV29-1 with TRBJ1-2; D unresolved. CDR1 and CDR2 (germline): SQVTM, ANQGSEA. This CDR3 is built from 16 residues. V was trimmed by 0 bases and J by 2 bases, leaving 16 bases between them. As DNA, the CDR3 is TGCAGCGTTGAAGATCTAACTGGGCAGAAAAACTATGGCTACACCTTC. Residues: CSVEDLTGQKNYGYTF.

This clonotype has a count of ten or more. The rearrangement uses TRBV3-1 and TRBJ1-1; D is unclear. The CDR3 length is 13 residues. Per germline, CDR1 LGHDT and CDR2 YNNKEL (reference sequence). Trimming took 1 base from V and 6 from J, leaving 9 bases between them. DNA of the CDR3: TGTGCCAGCAGCCAAGTGACTTACGCTGAAGCTTTCTTT. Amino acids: CASSQVTYAEAFF.

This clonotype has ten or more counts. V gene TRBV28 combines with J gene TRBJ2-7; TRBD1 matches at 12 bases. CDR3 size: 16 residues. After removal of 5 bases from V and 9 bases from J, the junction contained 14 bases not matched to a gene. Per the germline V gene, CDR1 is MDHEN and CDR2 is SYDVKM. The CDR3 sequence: CASSDTVGQGAGWQYF. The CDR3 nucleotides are TGTGCCAGCAGTGATACGGTGGGACAGGGGGCGGGTTGGCAGTACTTC. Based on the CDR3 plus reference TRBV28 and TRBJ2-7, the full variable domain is DVKVTQSSRYLVKRTGEKVFLECVQDMDHENMFWYRQDPGLGLRLIYFSYDVKMKEKGDIPEGYSVSREKKERFSLILESASTNQTSMYLCASSDTVGQGAGWQYFGPGTRLTVT.

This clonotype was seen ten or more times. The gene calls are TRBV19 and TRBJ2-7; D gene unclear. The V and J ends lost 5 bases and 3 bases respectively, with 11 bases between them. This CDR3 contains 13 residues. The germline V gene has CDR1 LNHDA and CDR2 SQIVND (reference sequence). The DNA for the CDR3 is TGTGCCAGTAGTGTAGGAACTGTCTACGAGCAGTACTTC. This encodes CASSVGTVYEQYF.

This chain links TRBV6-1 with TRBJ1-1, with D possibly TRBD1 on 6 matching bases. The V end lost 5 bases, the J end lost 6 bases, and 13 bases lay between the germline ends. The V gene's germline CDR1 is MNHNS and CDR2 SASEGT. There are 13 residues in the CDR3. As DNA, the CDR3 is TGTGCCAGCAGTCCCGCTCACAGGGCTGAAGCTTTCTTT. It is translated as CASSPAHRAEAFF.

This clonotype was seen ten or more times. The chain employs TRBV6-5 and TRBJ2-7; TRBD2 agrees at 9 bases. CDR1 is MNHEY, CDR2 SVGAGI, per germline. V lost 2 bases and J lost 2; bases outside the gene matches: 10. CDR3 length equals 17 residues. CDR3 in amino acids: CASSYRDVLAGPYEQYF. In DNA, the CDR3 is TGTGCCAGCAGTTACCGAGACGTTCTAGCGGGGCCCTACGAGCAGTACTTC.

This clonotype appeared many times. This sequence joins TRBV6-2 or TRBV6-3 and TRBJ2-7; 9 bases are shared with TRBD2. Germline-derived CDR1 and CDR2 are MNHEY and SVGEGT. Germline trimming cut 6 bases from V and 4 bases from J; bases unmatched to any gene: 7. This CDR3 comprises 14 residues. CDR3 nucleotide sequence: TGTGCCAGCAGACCAGCGGGAGGCAGGTACGAGCAGTACTTC. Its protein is CASRPAGGRYEQYF.

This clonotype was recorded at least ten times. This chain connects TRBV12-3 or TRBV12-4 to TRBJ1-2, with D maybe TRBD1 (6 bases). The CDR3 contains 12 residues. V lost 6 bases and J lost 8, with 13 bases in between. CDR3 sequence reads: CASSSPGGGYTF. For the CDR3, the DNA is TGTGCCAGCAGCTCTCCCGGGGGCGGCTACACCTTC.

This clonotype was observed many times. The CDR3, as DNA: TGTGCCAGCAGTTCACCGGACACGGGTTCCTATGGCTACACCTTC. Protein product: CASSSPDTGSYGYTF. This sequence joins TRBV6-5 and TRBJ1-2; TRBD1 is a possible D gene (5 bases). The germline V gene has CDR1 MNHEY and CDR2 SVGAGI. The CDR3 totals 15 residues. V shed 4 bases and J shed 4 bases, with 16 bases lying between them.

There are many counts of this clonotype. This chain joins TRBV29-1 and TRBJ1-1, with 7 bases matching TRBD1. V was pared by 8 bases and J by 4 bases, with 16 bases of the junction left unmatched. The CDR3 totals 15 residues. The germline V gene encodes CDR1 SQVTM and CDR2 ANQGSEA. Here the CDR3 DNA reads TGCAGCCCTCTTAGACAGGGAGAACGAACCACTGAAGCTTTCTTT. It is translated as CSPLRQGERTTEAFF.

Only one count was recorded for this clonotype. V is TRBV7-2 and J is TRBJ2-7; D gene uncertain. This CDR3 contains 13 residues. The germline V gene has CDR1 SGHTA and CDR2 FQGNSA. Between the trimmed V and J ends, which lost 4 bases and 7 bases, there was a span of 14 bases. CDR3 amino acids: CASSSYGVGEQYF. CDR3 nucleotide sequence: TGTGCCAGCAGCTCCTATGGAGTGGGGGAGCAGTACTTC.

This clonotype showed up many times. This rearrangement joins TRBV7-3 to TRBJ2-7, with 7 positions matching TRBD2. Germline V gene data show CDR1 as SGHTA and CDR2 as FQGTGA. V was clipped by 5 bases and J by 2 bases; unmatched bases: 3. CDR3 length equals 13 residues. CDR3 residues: CASSGEGTYEQYF. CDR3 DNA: TGTGCCAGCAGCGGGGAGGGGACCTACGAGCAGTACTTC. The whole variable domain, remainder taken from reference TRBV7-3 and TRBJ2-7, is GAGVSQTPSNKVTEKGKYVELRCDPISGHTALYWYRQSLGQGPEFLIYFQGTGAADDSGLPNDRFFAVRPEGSVSTLKIQRTERGDSAVYLCASSGEGTYEQYFGPGTRLTVT.

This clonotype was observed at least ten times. CDR3 nucleotides: TGTGCCAGTAGAGACCAGCCCCTTAACAATCAGCCCCAGCATTTT. Its translation is CASRDQPLNNQPQHF. The chain links TRBV19 to TRBJ1-5, with D unresolved. The CDR3 has 15 residues. Per the germline V gene, CDR1 is LNHDA and CDR2 is SQIVND (reference sequence). Trimming took 6 bases from V and 3 from J, leaving 15 bases between them. The full variable domain, its missing parts supplied by reference TRBV19 and TRBJ1-5, is DGGITQSPKYLFRKEGQNVTLSCEQNLNHDAMYWYRQDPGQGLRLIYYSQIVNDFQKGDIAEGYSVSREKKESFPLTVTSAQKNPTAFYLCASRDQPLNNQPQHFGDGTRLSIL.

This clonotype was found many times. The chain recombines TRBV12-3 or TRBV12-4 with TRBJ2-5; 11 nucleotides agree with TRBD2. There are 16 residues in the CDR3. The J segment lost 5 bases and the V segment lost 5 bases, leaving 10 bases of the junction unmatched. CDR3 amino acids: CASSRIAGGPRETQYF. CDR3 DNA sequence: TGTGCCAGCAGTCGAATAGCGGGAGGGCCCCGGGAGACCCAGTACTTC.

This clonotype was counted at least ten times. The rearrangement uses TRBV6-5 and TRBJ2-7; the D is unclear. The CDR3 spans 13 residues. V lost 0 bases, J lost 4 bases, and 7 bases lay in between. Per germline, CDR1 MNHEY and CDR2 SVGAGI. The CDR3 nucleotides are TGTGCCAGCAGTTACTCTCCCAGTTACGAGCAGTACTTC. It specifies CASSYSPSYEQYF.

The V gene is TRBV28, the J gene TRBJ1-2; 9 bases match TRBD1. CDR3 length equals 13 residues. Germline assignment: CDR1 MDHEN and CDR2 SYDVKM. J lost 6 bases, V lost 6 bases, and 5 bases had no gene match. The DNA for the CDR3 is TGTGCCAGCAGACAGGGGGCTCAGCATGGCTACACCTTC. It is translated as CASRQGAQHGYTF.

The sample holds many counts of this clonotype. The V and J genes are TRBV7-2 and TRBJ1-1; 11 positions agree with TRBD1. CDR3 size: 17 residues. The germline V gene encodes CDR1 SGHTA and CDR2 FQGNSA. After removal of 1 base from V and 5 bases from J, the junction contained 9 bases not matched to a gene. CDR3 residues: CASSLGSGTGGKTEAFF. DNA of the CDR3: TGTGCCAGCAGCTTAGGGTCCGGGACAGGGGGGAAAACTGAAGCTTTCTTT. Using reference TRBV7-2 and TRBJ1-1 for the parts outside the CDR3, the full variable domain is GAGVSQSPSNKVTEKGKDVELRCDPISGHTALYWYRQSLGQGLEFLIYFQGNSAPDKSGLPSDRFSAERTGGSVSTLTIQRTQQEDSAVYLCASSLGSGTGGKTEAFFGQGTRLTVV.

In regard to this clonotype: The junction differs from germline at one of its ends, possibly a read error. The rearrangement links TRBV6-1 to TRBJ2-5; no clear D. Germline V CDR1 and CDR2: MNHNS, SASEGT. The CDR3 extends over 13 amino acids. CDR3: CAISGPNQETQYF. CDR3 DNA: TGTGCCATCAGTGGACCAAATCAAGAGACCCAGTACTTC.

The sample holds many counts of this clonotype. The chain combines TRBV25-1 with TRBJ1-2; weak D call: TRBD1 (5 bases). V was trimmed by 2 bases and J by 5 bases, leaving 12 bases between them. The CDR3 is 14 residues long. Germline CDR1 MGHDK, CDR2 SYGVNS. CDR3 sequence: CASSEPGRRYGYTF. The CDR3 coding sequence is TGTGCCAGCAGTGAACCGGGACGGCGATATGGCTACACCTTC.

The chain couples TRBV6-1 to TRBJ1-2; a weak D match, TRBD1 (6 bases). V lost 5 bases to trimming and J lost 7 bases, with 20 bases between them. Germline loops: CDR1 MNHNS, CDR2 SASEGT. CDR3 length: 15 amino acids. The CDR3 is CASSTVTGGLGGYTF. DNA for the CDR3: TGTGCCAGCAGTACCGTGACTGGGGGGCTTGGTGGCTACACCTTC.